These T cell receptor beta chains were read from a single sample in a study of T cells in Graves' hyperthyroidism and ophthalmopathy. Via MiXCR, TCRdb re-called the multiplex PCR reads, giving one row per CDR3 protein. The sample includes more than 500,000 distinct CDR3 sequences, 40% to 50% of them seen just once. Sequencing was performed on peripheral blood or thyroid tissue (not recorded which). The origin of the receptors is an adult woman with Graves' disease, either hyperthyroidism or ophthalmopathy (not recorded which). Each CDR3 is given with its conserved first and last residue. The D gene is left open where the match is weak. Not every row has a clone size; where given, it reads once, few, many or a size class.

V	D	size	J	CDR3	DNA
TRBV6-1	-	few	TRBJ2-7	CASSEVGWTYEQYF	TGTGCCAGCAGTGAGGTAGGGTGGACCTACGAGCAGTACTTC
TRBV20-1	-	-	TRBJ1-2	CSAPVSGDDGYTF	TGCAGTGCCCCTGTGTCCGGGGACGATGGCTACACCTTC
TRBV10-3	-	-	TRBJ2-7	CAISEFGGTYEQYF	TGTGCCATCAGTGAGTTTGGGGGGACCTACGAGCAGTACTTC
TRBV7-2	-	-	TRBJ1-6	CASSRAVTGAPLHF	TGTGCCAGCAGCCGAGCCGTTACTGGAGCACCCCTCCACTTT
TRBV7-2	TRBD1	many	TRBJ1-5	CASSFSGQGGGQPQHF	TGTGCCAGCAGCTTCAGTGGACAGGGGGGGGGTCAGCCCCAGCATTTT
TRBV10-3	-	many	TRBJ1-6	CAISEVVTGVSPLHF	TGTGCCATCAGTGAGGTCGTGACAGGAGTTTCACCCCTCCACTTT
TRBV10-2	-	-	TRBJ1-1	CASSVTVRRAFF	TGCGCCAGCAGTGTGACAGTACGCCGAGCTTTCTTT
TRBV5-5	-	-	TRBJ2-7	CASRGGNLREQYF	TGTGCCAGCAGGGGGGGCAACCTGCGGGAGCAGTACTTC
TRBV7-2	TRBD2	-	TRBJ2-3	CASSSGRGADTQYF	TGTGCCAGCAGTAGCGGGAGAGGCGCAGATACGCAGTATTTT
TRBV7-2	-	-	TRBJ2-2	CASSSTWGPNTGELFF	TGTGCCAGCAGCTCCACCTGGGGCCCCAACACCGGGGAGCTGTTTTTT
TRBV7-6	-	-	TRBJ1-1	CASSPQGREAFF	TGTGCCAGCAGCCCCCAGGGGCGGGAAGCTTTCTTT
TRBV7-2	-	-	TRBJ2-5	CASRNSPEETQYF	TGTGCCAGCAGGAACAGCCCGGAAGAGACCCAGTACTTC
TRBV19	-	few	TRBJ2-5	CASSNSEETQYF	TGTGCCAGTAGTAATTCTGAAGAGACCCAGTACTTC
TRBV7-2	TRBD1	-	TRBJ2-7	CASSLAGRQGFDEQYF	TGTGCCAGCAGCTTAGCGGGGAGACAGGGGTTCGACGAGCAGTACTTC
TRBV20-1	-	-	TRBJ1-2	CSARDWQDDGYTF	TGCAGTGCTAGAGATTGGCAGGACGATGGCTACACCTTC
TRBV9	-	-	TRBJ1-1	CASSVARDTEAFF	TGTGCCAGCAGCGTAGCTCGGGACACTGAAGCTTTCTTT
TRBV20-1	-	many	TRBJ1-2	CSASRAGGDYGYTF	TGCAGTGCTAGTCGCGCAGGTGGGGACTATGGCTACACCTTC
TRBV7-2	-	-	TRBJ1-2	CASSPDVFYGYTF	TGTGCCAGCAGTCCGGACGTATTCTATGGCTACACCTTC
TRBV7-9	-	many	TRBJ1-1	CASSSDGANTEAFF	TGCGCCAGCAGCTCGGACGGGGCGAACACTGAAGCTTTCTTT
TRBV7-9	TRBD2	many	TRBJ2-7	CASSYAGTSAYEQYF	TGTGCCAGCAGCTACGCCGGGACTAGCGCGTACGAGCAGTACTTC
TRBV24-1	-	-	TRBJ2-2	CATSTFTGELFF	TGTGCCACCAGTACTTTCACCGGGGAGCTGTTTTTT
TRBV15	-	-	TRBJ1-1	CATSSGQGEAFF	TGTGCCACCAGCTCAGGGCAGGGTGAAGCTTTCTTT
TRBV7-9	TRBD1	-	TRBJ1-4	CASSRHRDSATNEKLFF	TGTGCCAGCAGCCGACACCGGGACAGTGCAACTAATGAAAAACTGTTTTTT
TRBV7-3	-	-	TRBJ2-6	CASSLTGPWDEQYSGANVLTF	TGTGCCAGCAGCTTAACGGGACCCTGGGACGAGCAGTACTCTGGGGCCAACGTCCTGACTTTC
TRBV29-1	-	few	TRBJ2-2	CSVLGLLGAGELFF	TGCAGCGTTTTAGGTCTACTGGGGGCCGGGGAGCTGTTTTTT
TRBV6-6	-	-	TRBJ2-5	CASSYLGSETQYF	TGTGCCAGCAGTTATTTGGGGAGTGAGACCCAGTACTTC
TRBV29-1	TRBD1	many	TRBJ1-6	CSEGKGQEPNSPLHF	TGCAGCGAAGGGAAGGGACAGGAACCCAATTCACCCCTCCACTTT
TRBV6-2/TRBV6-3	-	many	TRBJ2-5	CASSYRQGQETQYF	TGTGCCAGCAGTTACCGGCAAGGTCAAGAGACCCAGTACTTC
TRBV20-1	-	-	TRBJ2-3	CSARDHGKSFQYF	TGCAGTGCTAGAGATCATGGGAAAAGCTTTCAGTATTTT
TRBV5-1	TRBD1	-	TRBJ2-7	CASSPTGGEEYF	TGTGCCAGCAGCCCCACAGGGGGCGAGGAGTACTTC
TRBV7-9	-	-	TRBJ1-1	CASTHREDKYTEAFF	TGTGCCAGCACCCACAGGGAGGACAAATACACTGAAGCTTTCTTT
TRBV2	TRBD2	-	TRBJ2-2	CASSERVGGTSNTGELFF	TGTGCCAGCAGTGAACGGGTGGGGGGGACCTCGAACACCGGGGAGCTGTTTTTT
TRBV20-1	TRBD2	-	TRBJ2-7	CSARGGTRSSYEQYF	TGCAGTGCTAGGGGGGGGACTAGGTCGTCCTACGAGCAGTACTTC
TRBV11-2	-	-	TRBJ2-7	CASSPQGEEQYF	TGTGCCAGCAGCCCCCAGGGTGAGGAGCAGTACTTC
TRBV7-9	-	many	TRBJ1-4	CASSLAGGDNEKLFF	TGTGCCAGCAGCTTAGCCGGGGGCGATAATGAAAAACTGTTTTTT
TRBV29-1	-	-	TRBJ1-2	CSVEDGQLYGYTF	TGCAGCGTAGAAGACGGTCAGCTATATGGCTACACCTTC
TRBV7-6	-	-	TRBJ2-2	CASSPTGANTGELFF	TGTGCCAGCAGCCCAACCGGAGCCAACACCGGGGAGCTGTTTTTT
TRBV2	-	many	TRBJ1-1	CASSDVPPNTEAFF	TGTGCCAGCAGTGATGTACCTCCAAACACTGAAGCTTTCTTT
TRBV7-3	TRBD2	many	TRBJ2-2	CASASGLAGAGELFF	TGTGCCAGCGCCTCCGGACTAGCGGGAGCCGGGGAGCTGTTTTTT